A single sample is the source of the 13 T cell receptor beta chains below, sequenced in a study of beta chain features in type 1 diabetes. Reverse transcription of all isolated RNA meant that expressed TCRB transcripts were sequenced. The protocol was immunoSEQ multiplex PCR, while the TCRdb copy is restricted to in-frame clones and leaves out a portion. The sample includes roughly 140,000 clones, roughly 11% of them seen just once. Material for sequencing was central memory CD4+ T cells from blood. The receptors stem from a young man in good health.

The table lists this clone with a few counts. This chain joins TRBV20-1 and TRBJ2-7, with a weak D call TRBD1 (6 bases). There are 11 residues in the CDR3. V lost 5 bases and J 6 bases, leaving 11 bases between the germline ends. Germline assignment: CDR1 DFQATT and CDR2 SNEGSKA (reference sequence). Here the CDR3 DNA reads TGCAGTGCTCTCCCGACAGGCGAGCAGTACTTC. This translates into CSALPTGEQYF.

This sequence joins TRBV14 and TRBJ2-2, with D hard to call. Germline V CDR1 and CDR2: SGHDN, FVKESK. The CDR3 consists of 15 residues. V was cut by 4 bases and J by 5 bases, with 14 bases left in between. The CDR3: CASSLQTLGTGELFF. As DNA, the CDR3 is TGTGCCAGCAGCCTCCAAACCCTCGGGACCGGGGAGCTGTTTTTT.

In this sample, this clone turned up a few times. The V and J genes are TRBV6-6 and TRBJ1-1; D is undetermined. The ends were cut back, 7 bases at V and 1 base at J, with 13 bases in the middle. Germline V CDR1 and CDR2: MNHNY, SVGAGI (reference sequence). This CDR3 contains 14 residues. The CDR3 region is CASTPDGGNTEAFF. The CDR3 DNA sequence: TGTGCCAGCACTCCGGACGGAGGGAACACTGAAGCTTTCTTT.

This clone showed up just a few times. The rearrangement uses TRBV14 and TRBJ1-4, with TRBD1 as a possible D gene (5 bases). Trimming cost V 2 bases and J 6 bases, with 10 bases left between them. CDR1 SGHDN and CDR2 FVKESK come from the germline V gene. CDR3 length: 14 amino acids. CDR3 region: CASSQMAGHEKLFF. The CDR3 DNA is TGTGCCAGCAGCCAAATGGCAGGGCATGAAAAACTGTTTTTT.

The chain couples TRBV28 to TRBJ1-5; the D gene is possibly TRBD1 (6 bases). Trimming removed 8 bases at V and 8 bases at J, with 13 bases between. Looked up from germline, CDR1 is MDHEN and CDR2 is SYDVKM. This CDR3 region has 12 residues. The CDR3 sequence is CASGQLFEPQHF. CDR3 coding DNA: TGTGCCAGCGGACAGTTGTTCGAGCCCCAGCATTTT.

The count of this clone is one. This chain connects TRBV9 to TRBJ1-1; maybe TRBD1 (6 bases). Germline V lookup: CDR1 SGDLS, CDR2 YYNGEE. The length of the CDR3 is 14 residues. Trimming pared 5 bases from V and 2 bases from J, leaving 13 bases between. This CDR3 reads CASRPQGFNTEAFF. The CDR3 bases are TGTGCCAGCAGACCACAGGGATTTAACACTGAAGCTTTCTTT.

The chain is built from TRBV11-2 and TRBJ2-1; TRBD2 aligns across 9 bases. Trimming at V came to 1 base and at J to 7 bases, leaving 5 bases not matched to a gene. Looked up from germline, CDR1 is SGHAT and CDR2 is FQNNGV. CDR3 length: 15 residues. The CDR3 region is CASSLGLAGRNEQFF. The CDR3 nucleotides read TGTGCCAGCAGCTTAGGGCTAGCGGGAAGGAATGAGCAGTTCTTC.

Only a few counts were recorded for this clone. V and J are TRBV5-1 and TRBJ2-2, with D maybe TRBD2 (5 bases). Trimming took 0 bases from V and 5 from J, leaving 14 bases between them. This CDR3 has 16 residues. Germline-derived CDR1 and CDR2 are SGHRS and YFSETQ. CDR3 loop: CASSLAFGVGTGELFF. CDR3 DNA: TGCGCCAGCAGCTTGGCCTTCGGGGTAGGGACCGGGGAGCTGTTTTTT.

This clone was counted between two and nine times. This chain joins TRBV7-2 and TRBJ2-5; 10 nucleotides match TRBD2. In germline, CDR1 is SGHTA, CDR2 FQGNSA. V lost 5 bases to trimming and J lost 6 bases; unmatched junction nucleotides: 9. This CDR3 region has 15 residues. Here the CDR3 reads CASSANSGGWKTQYF. The CDR3 nucleotides are TGTGCCAGCAGCGCCAATAGCGGGGGGTGGAAGACCCAGTACTTC.

This chain links TRBV5-1 with TRBJ2-6; no clear D gene. Germline loops: CDR1 SGHRS, CDR2 YFSETQ. This CDR3 region has 16 residues. V lost 2 bases and J lost 0, with 9 bases in between. CDR3 bases: TGCGCCAGCAGCTTAACTGTCGGCTCTGGGGCCAACGTCCTGACTTTC. This gives the protein CASSLTVGSGANVLTF.

The rearrangement links TRBV5-6 to TRBJ2-1; maybe TRBD2 (5 bases). This CDR3 contains 14 residues. Germline V gene data show CDR1 as SGHDT and CDR2 as YYEEEE. With 0 bases removed from V and 6 bases from J, the gap between germline ends came to 10 bases. The CDR3 DNA follows: TGTGCCAGCAGCTTGGGTTACAGCGGCAATGAGCAGTTCTTC. Its translation is CASSLGYSGNEQFF.

This clone was counted many times. The sample contains more than one DNA sequence encoding this CDR3. This chain uses TRBV27 with TRBJ2-7, with 9 bases that match TRBD1. Germline V gene sequence: CDR1 MNHEY, CDR2 SMNVEV (reference sequence). J gave up 1 base and V 7 bases, and 2 bases lay outside the gene matches. The CDR3 loop spans 13 amino acids. The DNA for the CDR3 is TGTGCCAGCAAGGGACAGGGTTCCTACGAGCAGTACTTC. It yields the protein CASKGQGSYEQYF.

CDR3 in amino acids: CASSLRVAGGNYEQYF. In DNA, the CDR3 is TGTGCCAGCAGCCTCCGCGTAGCGGGGGGCAACTACGAGCAGTACTTC. This chain connects TRBV7-2 to TRBJ2-7; 10 bases align to TRBD2. The junction had 10 bases not matched to a gene; V was cut back by 5 bases and J by 3 bases. The CDR3 length is 16 residues. Germline values: CDR1 SGHTA, CDR2 FQGNSA. The full variable domain, completed using reference TRBV7-2 and TRBJ2-7, is GAGVSQSPSNKVTEKGKDVELRCDPISGHTALYWYRQSLGQGLEFLIYFQGNSAPDKSGLPSDRFSAERTGGSVSTLTIQRTQQEDSAVYLCASSLRVAGGNYEQYFGPGTRLTVT.